Below, one T cell receptor beta chain is given with its context. When the RNA was reverse transcribed, random hexamers were used with an input of roughly 0.5 to 1 ug. Multiplex PCR with immunoSEQ amplified the TCR beta CDR3 across 54 Vbeta and 13 Jbeta. TCRdb re-called the immunoSEQ multiplex PCR reads with MiXCR, one entry per CDR3 protein. Counted here are roughly 200,000 distinct CDR3 sequences, 93% occurring once; the ten biggest clones make up 0.09% to 0.12%. Controls were healthy donors chosen to match patients in age and sex. Negative isolation was used for CD8+ and CD4+ T cells, and FACS enrichment was applied to TEMRA cells. The CDR3 is made up of 16 amino acids. With 1 base removed from V and 5 bases from J, the gap between germline ends came to 16 bases. The germline gives CDR1 SGHDT, CDR2 YYEEEE. These data originate in a study of CD8 T cells in Susac syndrome.

Sequenced sample: CD4+ T cells from PBMCs. The clonotype comes from a human donor in good health. The rearrangement links TRBV5-6 to TRBJ2-1; D gene uncertain. CDR3 amino acids: CASSLRFELTNNEQFF. CDR3 nucleotide sequence: TGTGCCAGCAGCTTGAGGTTCGAACTCACTAACAATGAGCAGTTCTTC.